The 14 T cell receptor beta chains given below trace back to one sample, sequenced in a study of glioma-infiltrating T cells. Amplification of TCR alpha and beta CDR3 regions from RNA used iRepertoire nested multiplex PCR. Each CDR3 protein gets one entry after TCRdb re-called the multiplex PCR reads with MiXCR. This table holds about 180,000 distinct CDR3 sequences, around 40% found once. Sequencing was carried out using glioma tissue, nonneoplastic brain tissue, or PBMCs (not recorded which). These receptors all come from a human donor with low-grade glioma or glioblastoma, undergoing nonglioma brain surgery, or in good health (not recorded which).

V and J are TRBV3-1 and TRBJ2-5; weak D call: TRBD2 (6 bases). The CDR3 consists of 13 residues. Germline CDR1 LGHDT, CDR2 YNNKEL (reference sequence). V gave up 6 bases and J gave up 2 bases, with 10 bases separating them. This CDR3 reads CASREGSQETQYF. The DNA of the CDR3 is TGTGCCAGCAGGGAGGGATCACAAGAGACCCAGTACTTC.

This sequence joins TRBV7-9 and TRBJ2-7; D might be TRBD1 or TRBD2, each matching 5 bases. The CDR3 covers 16 residues. The germline V and J ends were trimmed by 1 base and 2 bases, with 15 bases remaining between them. Germline CDR1 SEHNR, CDR2 FQNEAQ (reference sequence). The CDR3, as DNA: TGTGCCAGCAGCTTAGATCTGTCGGGACGGGCCTACGAGCAGTACTTC. Translated, it gives CASSLDLSGRAYEQYF.

This clonotype was detected only once. The junction and the germline gene differ at one end; a read error may be behind it. The chain employs TRBV11-2 and TRBJ2-1; a weak D match, TRBD1 (6 bases). The CDR3 spans 15 residues. CDR1 and CDR2 from the germline V gene are SGHAT and FQNNGV. For the CDR3, the DNA is TGTGCCAGCAGCACCACCGGGACATCTACCTACGAGCAGTTGTTC. Amino acids: CASSTTGTSTYEQLF. The variable domain in full, completed from reference TRBV11-2 and TRBJ2-1, reads EAGVAQSPRYKIIEKRQSVAFWCNPISGHATLYWYQQILGQGPKLLIQFQNNGVVDDSQLPKDRFSAERLKGVDSTLKIQPAKLEDSAVYLCASSTTGTSTYEQLFGPGTRLTVL.

Here the CDR3 DNA reads TGTGCCATCAGGCAACTAGCGGACTCCTACGAGCAGTACTTC. It translates to CAIRQLADSYEQYF. The chain has TRBV6-5 and TRBJ2-7; 8 bases fit TRBD2. Germline trimming cut 10 bases from V and 0 bases from J; bases unmatched to any gene: 8. The length of the CDR3 is 14 residues. Looked up from germline, CDR1 is MNHEY and CDR2 is SVGAGI.

Notes on this clonotype: This may be a read error, as it is one base from a much larger clone. This chain links TRBV19 with TRBJ2-1; D remains ambiguous. CDR1 LNHDA and CDR2 SQIVND come from the germline V gene (reference sequence). The CDR3 consists of 13 residues. This CDR3 is CASSIAGNNDQFF. The CDR3 DNA sequence: TGTGCCAGTAGTATTGCAGGTAACAATGATCAGTTCTTC. Together with reference TRBV19 and TRBJ2-1, the CDR3 gives the full variable domain: DGGITQSPKYLFRKEGQNVTLSCEQNLNHDAMYWYRQDPGQGLRLIYYSQIVNDFQKGDIAEGYSVSREKKESFPLTVTSAQKNPTAFYLCASSIAGNNDQFFGPGTRLTVL.

J is TRBJ1-1 and V is TRBV5-1; D call uncertain. CDR3 length: 14 amino acids. Looked up from germline, CDR1 is SGHRS and CDR2 is YFSETQ. Trimming removed 0 bases at V and 6 bases at J, with 12 bases between. CDR3: CASSLGGQYSEAFF. The CDR3 nucleotides are TGCGCCAGCAGCTTGGGTGGCCAATACTCTGAAGCTTTCTTT. Variable domain in full (rest from reference TRBV5-1 and TRBJ1-1): KAGVTQTPRYLIKTRGQQVTLSCSPISGHRSVSWYQQTPGQGLQFLFEYFSETQRNKGNFPGRFSGRQFSNSRSEMNVSTLELGDSALYLCASSLGGQYSEAFFGQGTRLTVV.

This sequence joins TRBV9 and TRBJ2-5, with 10 bases fitting TRBD1. Trimming removed 0 bases from V and 1 base from J; junction bases left unmatched: 3. The germline gives CDR1 SGDLS, CDR2 YYNGEE. This CDR3 spans 16 amino acids. CDR3 protein: CASSVGTGGVQETQYF. CDR3 DNA: TGTGCCAGCAGCGTAGGGACAGGGGGGGTCCAAGAGACCCAGTACTTC.

This clonotype occurred many times. V is TRBV20-1 and J is TRBJ1-1, with no clear D. The V and J ends lost 0 bases and 2 bases respectively, with 10 bases between them. The germline V gene encodes CDR1 DFQATT and CDR2 SNEGSKA (reference sequence). This CDR3 has 14 residues. CDR3 nucleotide sequence: TGCAGTGCTAGAGATCTCAGAGAAAACACTGAAGCTTTCTTT. This encodes CSARDLRENTEAFF.

To note about this clonotype: This sequence may be a read error, since a much larger clone differs from it by one base. The chain carries TRBV24-1 and TRBJ2-5; D unclear. CDR1 and CDR2 from the germline V gene are KGHDR and SFDVKD. V was clipped by 3 bases and J by 0 bases, with 13 bases between them. CDR3 length equals 16 residues. The chain's CDR3 is CATSDPGRVYQETQYF. The CDR3 nucleotides are TGTGCCACCAGTGATCCGGGCAGAGTGTACCAAGAGACCCAGTACTTC.

The CDR3 here is CAWSEPGLAGPGKYF. CDR3 coding DNA: TGTGCCTGGAGTGAGCCGGGACTAGCGGGACCAGGAAAGTACTTC. The V call is TRBV30, the J call TRBJ2-7; 13 bases are shared with TRBD2. CDR1 GTSNPN and CDR2 SVGIG come from the germline V gene (reference sequence). V lost 1 base and J lost 11; bases outside the gene matches: 11. This CDR3 contains 15 residues.

A few counts support this clonotype. A much larger clone differs from this one at a single base, so this may be a read error. The CDR3: CSRSSGSYEQYF. The CDR3 nucleotides are TGCAGTCGATCTAGCGGGAGCTACGAGCAGTACTTC. This chain links TRBV20-1 with TRBJ2-7; 10 bases map to TRBD2. Germline CDR1 reads DFQATT; CDR2 reads SNEGSKA (reference sequence). CDR3 length: 12 amino acids. V dropped 8 bases and J dropped 3; count of bases not matched to a gene: 4.

Details on this clonotype: A read error may account for a junction end that differs from germline. The rearrangement joins TRBV2 to TRBJ1-6; unclear D gene. Germline CDR1 reads SNHLY; CDR2 reads FYNNEI. The CDR3 consists of 16 residues. For the CDR3, the DNA is TGCGCCAGCAGCCAAGTCCTTGCGGGGAATAATTCACCCCTCCACTTT. Translating gives CASSQVLAGNNSPLHF.

Points on this clonotype: With a much larger clone just one base away, this may be a read error. The conserved closing phenylalanine or tryptophan is absent in this CDR3, likely reflecting a read error. This sequence joins TRBV24-1 and TRBJ2-1; 8 nucleotides line up with TRBD2. CDR1 is KGHDR, CDR2 SFDVKD, per germline. V shed 4 bases, J shed 5 bases, and the junction held 6 bases outside the gene matches. This CDR3 contains 15 residues. In DNA, the CDR3 is TGTGCCACCAGTGACTCCGGGACTAGGGACAATGAGCAGTTCTCC. Translated, it gives CATSDSGTRDNEQFS.

Many counts were recorded for this clonotype. J is TRBJ1-5 and V is TRBV20-1; possible D gene TRBD1, 6 bases. This CDR3 spans 17 amino acids. Germline values: CDR1 DFQATT, CDR2 SNEGSKA (reference sequence). Trimming took 1 base from V and 2 from J, leaving 18 bases between them. The CDR3 region is CSARGIFAGAGNQPQHF. CDR3 bases: TGCAGTGCTAGAGGGATTTTTGCGGGGGCTGGCAATCAGCCCCAGCATTTT.